This TCR beta chain was documented in a study of blood T cell repertoires in COVID-19. Original handling: Amplification with reference gene primers provided the estimates of nucleated cell counts. Clones were read by immunoSEQ multiplex PCR, and TCRdb kept only the in-frame ones, dropping some. The V and J calls and clone size come from that table; D and trimming were worked out from the DNA. Of 70,000 to 100,000 clones listed, about four fifths are singletons. The material sequenced was peripheral blood. This TCR derives from a human donor in a cohort sampled during active COVID-19.

This CDR3 reads CASSLPGVASYEQYF. In DNA form, the CDR3 reads TGTGCCAGCAGCCTGCCCGGGGTGGCCTCCTACGAGCAGTACTTC. The rearrangement links TRBV3-1 (or the pseudogene TRBV3-2) to TRBJ2-7; weak D call: TRBD2 (5 bases). Between the trimmed V and J ends, which lost 4 bases and 0 bases, there was a span of 13 bases. The length of the CDR3 is 15 residues. CDR1 is LGHDT and CDR2 is YNNKEL in the germline V gene (reference sequence).